This section outlines one T cell receptor beta chain sequence together with its context. Antigen specificity is unknown. The sample comes from a study of T cell responses to AZD1222 COVID-19 vaccine. General observations from the study: After the peak T cell response, and only then, were repertoires sampled. In a largely white British group with more females than males, clonal diversity was possibly underestimated.

Second doses were pooled across both intervals (about 4 or about 12 weeks). V was pared by 2 bases and J by 1 base, with 9 bases of the junction left unmatched. The germline gives CDR1 MGHRA, CDR2 YSYEKL. This CDR3 is 18 amino acids long. Repertoires were generated with immunoSEQ multiplex PCR, while TCRdb's copy carries only in-frame clones and drops some. Altogether about 140,000 clones are present, 85% to 90% being singletons, with the ten largest covering 3.1%. Sequenced material: peripheral blood, taken 28 days after the second AZD1222 dose. The chain employs TRBV4-1 and TRBJ1-5; 9 bases map to TRBD1. The source of this sequence is an adult who received the AZD1222 COVID-19 vaccine. The CDR3 spells CASSQFVQGATSNQPQHF. The CDR3 DNA is TGCGCCAGCAGCCAATTCGTACAGGGGGCGACGAGCAATCAGCCCCAGCATTTT.